The 9 T cell receptor beta chains reported below all come from one sample, sequenced in a study of cytomegalovirus exposure and HLA in healthy donors (dated by TCRdb to the late 2010s). Receptor amplification or capture employed the immunoSEQ multiplex PCR assay. For the multiplex PCR, a mixture combining 60 forward primers for TCR Vbeta segments and 13 reverse primers for TCR Jbeta segments was used. Drawn from immuneACCESS, this table holds only the in-frame rearrangements with V and J called that TCRdb kept. Clones are partly lost; checked studies trace under half to an unresolved V gene and leave the rest unexplained. Across this sample there are 150,000 to 200,000 clones, with 80% seen only once. The ten top clones hold under 0.85% of the sample. The specimen sequenced was PBMCs. These receptors originate from a boy aged 5-17 years in good health and CMV-seronegative.

The sample holds one count of this clone. The chain employs TRBV30 and TRBJ2-5; TRBD1 matches at 7 bases. Germline V lookup: CDR1 GTSNPN, CDR2 SVGIG (reference sequence). This CDR3 has 19 residues. With V trimmed by 0 bases and J by 4 bases, 20 bases remained unmatched. CDR3 bases: TGTGCCTGGAGTGTTCGGGGTTTTCAACGGACAGGAGGAAGAGAGACCCAGTACTTC. This encodes CAWSVRGFQRTGGRETQYF.

The chain carries TRBV4-2 and TRBJ2-1; possibly TRBD1 for D (6 bases). Per germline, CDR1 LGHNA and CDR2 YNFKEQ. CDR3 length: 15 amino acids. V lost 0 bases and J 11 bases, leaving 17 bases between the germline ends. The CDR3 DNA sequence: TGTGCCAGCAGCCAAGAATTGAATGTAGGGACACAGCAGTTCTTC. Translation gives CASSQELNVGTQQFF.

The chain recombines TRBV19 with TRBJ1-1; TRBD1 matches 7 bases. Germline values: CDR1 LNHDA, CDR2 SQIVND (reference sequence). The V gene end was trimmed by 9 bases and the J gene end by 0 bases; junction bases not matched to a gene: 10. The CDR3 consists of 15 residues. CDR3 coding DNA: TGTGCCAGCAACTGGGGACAGTTCATGAACACTGAAGCTTTCTTT. Translated: CASNWGQFMNTEAFF.

This rearrangement joins TRBV30 to TRBJ2-2, with D perhaps matching TRBD1 (6 bases). V gave up 2 bases and J gave up 0 bases, with 16 bases separating them. The CDR3 sequence is 17 residues long. Germline values: CDR1 GTSNPN, CDR2 SVGIG (reference sequence). The CDR3 is CAWSPKGQIPNTGELFF. CDR3 sequence (DNA): TGTGCCTGGAGTCCTAAGGGACAAATCCCGAACACCGGGGAGCTGTTTTTT. The whole variable domain, filled in from reference TRBV30 and TRBJ2-2, reads SQTIHQWPATLVQPVGSPLSLECTVEGTSNPNLYWYRQAAGRGLQLLFYSVGIGQISSEVPQNLSASRPQDRQFILSSKKLLLSDSGFYLCAWSPKGQIPNTGELFFGEGSRLTVL.

J is TRBJ1-2 and V is TRBV9, with D unresolved. CDR1 SGDLS and CDR2 YYNGEE come from the germline V gene. This CDR3 contains 17 residues. V gave up 0 bases and J gave up 0 bases, with 15 bases separating them. CDR3: CASSVGPELRANYGYTF. As DNA, the CDR3 is TGTGCCAGCAGCGTAGGACCGGAGCTTCGCGCTAACTATGGCTACACCTTC.

The chain employs TRBV5-4 and TRBJ2-2, with 7 bases aligning to TRBD2. The CDR3 covers 17 residues. J gave up 4 bases and V 4 bases, and 13 bases lay outside the gene matches. Per germline, CDR1 SGHNT and CDR2 YYREEE (reference sequence). CDR3 sequence reads: CASSRERDGGSTGELFF. In nucleotides, the CDR3 is TGTGCCAGCAGCCGAGAAAGAGACGGGGGGTCCACCGGGGAGCTGTTTTTT.

CDR3 in amino acids: CASSAGRSDNEQFF. DNA of the CDR3: TGTGCCAGCTCCGCGGGACGGAGTGACAATGAGCAGTTCTTC. The chain carries TRBV18 and TRBJ2-1; maybe TRBD2 (6 bases). Germline CDR1 KGHSH, CDR2 LQKENI. V was clipped by 6 bases and J by 5 bases, with 14 bases between them. The length of the CDR3 is 14 residues.

CDR3 bases: TGTGCCAGCAGCTCCGGGGGGTTAAATGGCTACACCTTC. Protein product: CASSSGGLNGYTF. The genes are TRBV9 and TRBJ1-2, with a possible D match to TRBD1 (5 bases). The CDR3 consists of 13 residues. The germline V and J ends were trimmed by 4 bases and 6 bases, with 13 bases remaining between them. Germline CDR1 and CDR2: SGDLS and YYNGEE. The full variable domain, rest sourced from reference TRBV9 and TRBJ1-2, is DSGVTQTPKHLITATGQRVTLRCSPRSGDLSVYWYQQSLDQGLQFLIQYYNGEERAKGNILERFSAQQFPDLHSELNLSSLELGDSALYFCASSSGGLNGYTFGSGTRLTVV.

This clone was recorded once. The J gene is TRBJ1-4, the V gene TRBV13; D gene unclear. CDR3 length: 13 amino acids. Germline loops: CDR1 PRHDT, CDR2 FYEKMQ (reference sequence). Between the trimmed V and J ends, which lost 5 bases and 4 bases, there was a span of 8 bases. CDR3 loop: CASSLGHNEKLFF. The CDR3 DNA follows: TGTGCCAGCAGCCTTGGCCATAATGAAAAACTGTTTTTT. Using reference TRBV13 and TRBJ1-4 for the parts outside the CDR3, the full variable domain is AAGVIQSPRHLIKEKRETATLKCYPIPRHDTVYWYQQGPGQDPQFLISFYEKMQSDKGSIPDRFSAQQFSDYHSELNMSSLELGDSALYFCASSLGHNEKLFFGSGTQLSVL.